This T cell receptor beta chain was sequenced in a study of blood T cell repertoires in COVID-19. Trimming stripped 6 bases from V and 6 bases from J, with 11 bases between. The length of the CDR3 is 13 residues. Germline CDR1 reads KGHSH; CDR2 reads LQKENI. This clone was seen just once. Measured with immunoSEQ multiplex PCR; TCRdb has only the in-frame clones, and not every one. Altogether about 230,000 clones are present, under 90% being singletons, with the ten largest covering around a tenth. V and J are TRBV18 and TRBJ2-2; no clear D gene. What was sequenced was peripheral blood. The receptor was isolated from a man aged 50-60 years with COVID-19, enrolled during active disease. CDR3 bases: TGTGCCAGCTCGGATTACGAGGCCGGGGAGCTGTTTTTT. Protein sequence: CASSDYEAGELFF.